This T cell receptor beta chain was obtained from a study of blood T cell repertoires in COVID-19. In the study's own analysis: Amplification with reference gene primers provided the estimates of nucleated cell counts. The method was immunoSEQ multiplex PCR; TCRdb's version includes in-frame clones alone and lacks a portion of them. V, J and clone size are taken as reported in that table, and D and trimming were inferred from the DNA itself. The data show approximately 250,000 clones, more than 70% seen once. J lost 3 bases, V lost 1 base, and 2 bases had no gene match. CDR1 is SGHTA and CDR2 is FQGNSA in the germline V gene. The CDR3 extends over 15 amino acids.

This clonotype originated in a woman at least 80 years old with COVID-19, enrolled during active disease. Sample: peripheral blood. The genes are TRBV7-2 and TRBJ1-5; 8 bases fit TRBD1. CDR3 in amino acids: CASSLGQGTNQPQHF. The CDR3 DNA is TGTGCCAGCAGCTTAGGACAGGGGACCAATCAGCCCCAGCATTTT.